The source of this TCR beta chain is a study of cytomegalovirus exposure and HLA in healthy donors. About the study: An early data release held around 80 million unique TCRs from HLA-typed donors. Among the approximately 400 donors who were genotyped, 81% fell in the genetic ancestry cluster that is associated with self-reported Caucasian donors. Findings and caveats of the study: Presence/absence analyses assumed roughly uniform sequencing depth across donors. In a later analysis, 16,951 TCR beta sequences were associated with HLA alleles at 0.05 false discovery rate.

The CDR3 is made up of 14 amino acids. V dropped 0 bases and J dropped 4 bases, with 13 bases sitting between them. CDR1 is SQVTM and CDR2 is ANQGSEA in the germline V gene. This clone was observed once. Antigen unknown. Vbeta (60) and Jbeta (13) primers were used in the PCR. Only in-frame clones appear in the TCRdb table, and some are missing; sequencing was by immunoSEQ multiplex PCR. Of around 120,000 clones listed, about 73% were seen once; the top ten hold 6.3%. The sample consisted of PBMCs. This TCR derives from a woman aged 40 to 50 in good health and CMV-seronegative. The genes are TRBV29-1 and TRBJ2-7; D is perhaps TRBD2 (6 bases). Written as DNA, the CDR3 is TGCAGCGTTGAAGAACGGTTCGGGGGTTACGAGCAGTACTTC. Its translation: CSVEERFGGYEQYF.